The next 3 T cell receptor beta chains were all read from a single sample in a study of blood T cells in healthy people across ages. Combining a sample-barcoded 5' primer with a J-beta primer mix, a second PCR ran for 7 to 11 cycles. TCRdb used MiXCR to reprocess the 5' RACE reads, holding one entry per CDR3 protein. The sample yields approximately 1.5 million distinct CDR3 sequences, about 35% seen once. Source material: blood. The source of these receptors is a woman aged 25 to 39 in good health.

In regard to this clonotype: Mismatch with germline at one junction end may stem from a read error. The V and J genes are TRBV27 and TRBJ2-7; TRBD2 matches 8 bases. There are 15 residues in the CDR3. Germline V gene sequence: CDR1 MNHEY, CDR2 SMNVEV (reference sequence). The CDR3 DNA reads as TGTGCCAACAGTTCACCGGGACTAGTTACCTACGAGCAGTACTTC. Translated, it gives CANSSPGLVTYEQYF.

The chain uses TRBV7-7 and TRBJ2-1; 10 positions agree with TRBD2. After removal of 6 bases from V and 7 bases from J, the junction contained 12 bases not matched to a gene. CDR3 length: 16 amino acids. CDR1 and CDR2 from the germline V gene are SSHAT and FNYEAQ (reference sequence). The CDR3 spells CASSLASGGPTNEQFF. The CDR3 bases are TGTGCCAGCAGTCTTGCTAGCGGGGGCCCTACAAATGAGCAGTTCTTC. The full variable domain, completed using reference TRBV7-7 and TRBJ2-1, is GAGVSQSPRYKVTKRGQDVTLRCDPISSHATLYWYQQALGQGPEFLTYFNYEAQPDKSGLPSDRFSAERPEGSISTLTIQRTEQRDSAMYRCASSLASGGPTNEQFFGPGTRLTVL.

V is TRBV6-1 and J is TRBJ2-1, with 12 positions matching TRBD2. The V gene's germline CDR1 is MNHNS and CDR2 SASEGT. The junction had 3 bases not matched to a gene; V was cut back by 2 bases and J by 7 bases. CDR3 size: 15 residues. For the CDR3, the DNA is TGTGCCAGCAGTGAACTAGCGGGAGGGAGTAATGAGCAGTTCTTC. Translated, it gives CASSELAGGSNEQFF.